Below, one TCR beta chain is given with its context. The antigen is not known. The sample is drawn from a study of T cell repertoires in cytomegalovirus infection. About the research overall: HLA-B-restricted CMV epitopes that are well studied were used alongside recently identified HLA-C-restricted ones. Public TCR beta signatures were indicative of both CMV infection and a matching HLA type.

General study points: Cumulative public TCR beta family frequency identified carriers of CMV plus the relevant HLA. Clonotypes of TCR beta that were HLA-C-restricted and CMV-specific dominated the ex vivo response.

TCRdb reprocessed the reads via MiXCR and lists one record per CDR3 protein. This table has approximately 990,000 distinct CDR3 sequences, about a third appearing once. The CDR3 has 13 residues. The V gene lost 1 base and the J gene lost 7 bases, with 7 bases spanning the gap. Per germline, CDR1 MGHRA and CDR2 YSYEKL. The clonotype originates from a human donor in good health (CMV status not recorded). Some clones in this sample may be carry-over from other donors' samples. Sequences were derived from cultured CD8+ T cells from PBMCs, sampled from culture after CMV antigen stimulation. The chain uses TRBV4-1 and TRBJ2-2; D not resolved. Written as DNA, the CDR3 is TGCGCCAGCAGCCAAGGAGTCAGCGGGGAGCTGTTTTTT. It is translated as CASSQGVSGELFF.